The rows below give T cell receptor beta chains drawn from one sample of a study of response to subunit inactivated influenza vaccine. TCRdb passed the RT-PCR reads through MiXCR, listing each CDR3 protein once. The table shows roughly 540,000 distinct CDR3 sequences, with roughly 25% occurring only once. The sample also formed part of further work on T cells expressing NK-cell markers.

The sequencing here drew on CD4+ T cells sorted from PBMCs, taken 11 to 12 days after vaccination. These receptors were obtained from a man aged 45-60 years who received an inactivated influenza vaccine. Both conserved end residues are part of each CDR3. The D gene is left open where the match is weak. Some rows have no size entry. The others give once, few or many, or a class for an expanded clone.

d_gene,abundance,v_gene,j_gene,CDR3aa,CDR3nt
TRBD1,few,TRBV20-1,TRBJ2-3,CSAFRQGASDTQYF,TGCAGTGCTTTTCGACAGGGGGCGTCAGATACGCAGTATTTT
.,.,TRBV19,TRBJ2-7,CASSIQGPSSYEQYF,TGTGCCAGTAGTATACAGGGGCCCTCCTCCTACGAGCAGTACTTC
.,.,TRBV12-3/TRBV12-4,TRBJ2-7,CASSLKQGPTFYEQYF,TGTGCCAGCAGTTTGAAACAGGGTCCTACTTTCTACGAGCAGTACTTC
.,.,TRBV6-5,TRBJ1-2,CASSYLVTHNRVGYGYTF,TGTGCCAGCAGTTACTTAGTCACCCATAACAGGGTTGGCTATGGCTACACCTTC
TRBD2,few,TRBV20-1,TRBJ2-2,CSARWASGTNTGELFF,TGCAGTGCTCGATGGGCTAGCGGGACCAACACCGGGGAGCTGTTTTTT
.,.,TRBV6-2/TRBV6-3,TRBJ2-1,CASSNLANEQFF,TGTGCCAGCAGCAACCTAGCTAATGAGCAGTTCTTC
TRBD1,.,TRBV6-2/TRBV6-3,TRBJ2-7,CASTNRATGGSYEQYF,TGTGCCAGCACCAACCGCGCGACAGGGGGCTCCTACGAGCAGTACTTC
.,few,TRBV12-3/TRBV12-4,TRBJ2-2,CASSPRHSGELFF,TGTGCCAGCAGTCCCAGACATTCCGGGGAGCTGTTTTTT
TRBD2,.,TRBV10-3,TRBJ2-3,CAIRGTSGVTDTQYF,TGTGCCATCAGGGGGACTAGCGGTGTCACAGATACGCAGTATTTT
.,few,TRBV11-2,TRBJ2-1,CASSSPLLRNLAYNEQFF,TGTGCCAGCAGCTCACCTCTACTTAGAAACCTAGCCTACAATGAGCAGTTCTTC
.,few,TRBV11-2,TRBJ1-1,CASSHKNLNTEAFF,TGTGCCAGCAGCCATAAAAACTTGAACACTGAAGCTTTCTTT
TRBD2,once,TRBV20-1,TRBJ2-5,CSASPRLARGTQYF,TGCAGTGCTAGCCCCCGACTAGCCCGCGGGACCCAGTACTTC
.,.,TRBV2,TRBJ2-7,CASRERSGVGNEQYF,TGTGCCAGCAGGGAGAGGTCAGGGGTAGGCAACGAGCAGTACTTC
.,few,TRBV7-2,TRBJ2-1,CASSLPPTGTQQFF,TGTGCCAGCAGCTTACCTCCGACAGGAACGCAGCAGTTCTTC
.,.,TRBV29-1,TRBJ2-1,CSVDRYLNEQFF,TGCAGCGTTGACCGTTATCTTAATGAGCAGTTCTTC
.,once,TRBV12-2,TRBJ2-1,CASRFRAGRGEGEQFF,TGTGCAAGTCGCTTTCGGGCAGGGAGAGGTGAAGGTGAGCAGTTCTTC
.,many,TRBV12-3/TRBV12-4,TRBJ2-2,CASSSGRYGELFF,TGTGCCAGCAGCTCTGGACGGTACGGGGAGCTGTTTTTT
.,many,TRBV12-3/TRBV12-4,TRBJ2-3,CASSLRGSDTQYF,TGTGCCAGCAGTTTAAGGGGGTCAGATACGCAGTATTTT
TRBD1,.,TRBV19,TRBJ2-7,CASSTTDRAGEQYF,TGTGCCAGTAGTACCACGGACAGGGCGGGCGAGCAGTACTTC
TRBD2,few,TRBV5-1,TRBJ2-7,CASSGGVVDNYEQYF,TGCGCCAGCAGCGGGGGGGTCGTGGATAACTACGAGCAGTACTTC
TRBD2,.,TRBV20-1,TRBJ2-1,CSASGGADFNEQFF,TGCAGTGCTAGCGGGGGGGCCGACTTCAATGAGCAGTTCTTC
TRBD2,.,TRBV20-1,TRBJ2-1,CSARTRAEQFF,TGCAGTGCCAGGACTAGAGCTGAGCAGTTCTTC
TRBD2,.,TRBV12-3/TRBV12-4,TRBJ2-3,CASSSLGLVGPTDAQYF,TGTGCCAGCAGTTCACTGGGACTAGTAGGGCCCACAGATGCGCAGTATTTT
TRBD1,.,TRBV7-9,TRBJ2-1,CASSLAGTGEEFF,TGTGCCAGCAGCTTGGCTGGGACAGGGGAGGAGTTCTTC
.,.,TRBV15,TRBJ1-5,CATSRGGDNQPQHF,TGTGCCACCAGCAGAGGAGGGGACAATCAGCCCCAGCATTTT
.,few,TRBV2,TRBJ2-1,CASSPSRAVTYNEQFF,TGTGCCAGCAGTCCCTCGAGGGCGGTAACCTACAATGAGCAGTTCTTC
TRBD1,.,TRBV18,TRBJ2-2,CASSPAWTGLNTGELFF,TGTGCCAGCTCACCCGCCTGGACAGGATTGAACACCGGGGAGCTGTTTTTT
TRBD1,few,TRBV12-3/TRBV12-4,TRBJ2-3,CASSASLQGGTQYF,TGTGCCAGCAGTGCCTCCCTACAGGGGGGTACGCAGTATTTT
.,many,TRBV29-1,TRBJ2-5,CSVVGLGETQYF,TGCAGCGTTGTTGGGCTCGGAGAGACCCAGTACTTC
.,.,TRBV28,TRBJ2-2,CASSPPRGNTGELFF,TGTGCCAGCAGTCCCCCGCGGGGGAACACCGGGGAGCTGTTTTTT
.,.,TRBV29-1,TRBJ2-7,CSVNVGPGREQYF,TGCAGCGTTAATGTAGGCCCAGGGAGGGAGCAGTACTTC
.,.,TRBV20-1,TRBJ1-2,CSARTKRVSGYTF,TGCAGTGCTAGAACGAAGAGGGTCAGCGGCTACACCTTC
.,.,TRBV29-1,TRBJ2-1,CSVKRPSSYNEQFF,TGCAGCGTTAAACGGCCCAGCTCCTACAATGAGCAGTTCTTC
.,many,TRBV12-3/TRBV12-4,TRBJ2-3,CASSLLDTDTQYF,TGTGCCAGCAGTCTACTAGACACAGATACGCAGTATTTT
TRBD1,.,TRBV28,TRBJ2-1,CASSLSGTGNNEQFF,TGTGCCAGCAGTTTGTCCGGGACAGGGAACAATGAGCAGTTCTTC
.,.,TRBV7-8,TRBJ2-7,CASSPEVKQYF,TGTGCCAGCAGCCCCGAGGTGAAGCAGTACTTC
.,.,TRBV7-2,TRBJ2-3,CASSFRTGQHTQYF,TGTGCCAGCAGCTTCCGGACTGGACAGCATACGCAGTATTTT
TRBD2,many,TRBV4-3,TRBJ2-2,CASSQRLAGNTGELFF,TGCGCCAGCAGCCAAAGACTAGCGGGGAACACCGGGGAGCTGTTTTTT
.,.,TRBV7-9,TRBJ2-7,CASSSIAVSSYEQYF,TGTGCCAGCAGCTCAATAGCGGTGAGCTCCTACGAGCAGTACTTC
.,few,TRBV12-3/TRBV12-4,TRBJ2-7,CASSLTAHSYEQYF,TGTGCCAGCAGTCTAACAGCTCACTCCTACGAGCAGTACTTC
.,few,TRBV20-1,TRBJ2-7,CSARAITGSAYEQYF,TGCAGTGCTAGAGCTATCACAGGGTCCGCCTACGAGCAGTACTTC
.,.,TRBV12-3/TRBV12-4,TRBJ1-4,CASTGAEGEKLFF,TGTGCCAGCACCGGGGCCGAGGGGGAAAAACTGTTTTTT
.,many,TRBV20-1,TRBJ2-1,CSEKKGDEQFF,TGCAGTGAGAAGAAGGGCGATGAGCAGTTCTTC
.,few,TRBV18,TRBJ1-5,CASSPGVGGPQHF,TGTGCCAGCTCACCAGGCGTTGGAGGACCCCAGCATTTT
.,many,TRBV28,TRBJ1-1,CASSRDWDTEAFF,TGTGCCAGCAGCCGCGACTGGGACACTGAAGCTTTCTTT
TRBD2,many,TRBV6-4,TRBJ2-1,CASSESPGTSYNEQFF,TGTGCCAGCAGTGAAAGTCCCGGGACTAGCTACAATGAGCAGTTCTTC
.,.,TRBV20-1,TRBJ2-1,CSARPAEPPYNEQFF,TGCAGTGCTCGTCCGGCGGAACCTCCCTACAATGAGCAGTTCTTC
.,few,TRBV5-5,TRBJ1-1,CASSLNPASFSEAFF,TGTGCCAGCAGCTTGAATCCAGCGAGTTTCTCTGAAGCTTTCTTT
TRBD2,.,TRBV10-3,TRBJ2-7,CAISESGGRAYEQYF,TGTGCCATCAGTGAGTCGGGCGGGAGGGCCTACGAGCAGTACTTC
TRBD2,.,TRBV6-2/TRBV6-3,TRBJ2-3,CASTGLAGGPETDTQYF,TGTGCCAGCACCGGACTAGCGGGAGGGCCGGAGACAGATACGCAGTATTTT
.,few,TRBV4-3,TRBJ1-1,CASSQDAHTEAFF,TGCGCCAGCAGCCAAGATGCGCACACTGAAGCTTTCTTT
.,.,TRBV14,TRBJ1-5,CASSQVLVRQGNQPQHF,TGTGCCAGCAGCCAAGTGTTAGTGAGACAGGGCAATCAGCCCCAGCATTTT
.,few,TRBV15,TRBJ2-5,CATRSGIQETQYF,TGTGCCACCAGATCCGGAATCCAAGAGACCCAGTACTTC
TRBD1,.,TRBV5-6,TRBJ1-5,CASSRGQGGSNQPQHF,TGTGCCAGCAGCAGGGGACAGGGGGGTAGCAATCAGCCCCAGCATTTT
.,few,TRBV12-3/TRBV12-4,TRBJ2-7,CASSLKTSRYEQYF,TGTGCCAGCAGTTTAAAAACGAGCCGCTACGAGCAGTACTTC